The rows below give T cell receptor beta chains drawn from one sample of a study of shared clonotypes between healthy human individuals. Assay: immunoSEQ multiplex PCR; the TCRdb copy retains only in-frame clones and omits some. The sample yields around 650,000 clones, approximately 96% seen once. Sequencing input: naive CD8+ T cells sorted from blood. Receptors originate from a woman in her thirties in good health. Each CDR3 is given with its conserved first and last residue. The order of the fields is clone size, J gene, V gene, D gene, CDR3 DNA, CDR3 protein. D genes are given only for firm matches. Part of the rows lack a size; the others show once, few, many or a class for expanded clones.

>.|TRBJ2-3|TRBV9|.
TGTGCCAGCAGCGCCCTAACAGATACGCAGTATTTT
CASSALTDTQYF
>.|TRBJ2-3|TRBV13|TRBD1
TGTGCCAGCAGCTCGGGGACAGTGAATACGCAGTATTTT
CASSSGTVNTQYF
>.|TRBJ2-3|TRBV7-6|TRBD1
TGTGCCAGCAGCTCCAGGGGGGATACGCAGTATTTT
CASSSRGDTQYF
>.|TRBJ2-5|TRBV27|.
TGTGCCAGCAGTCCCTCGGTCCGGGGTTCGGAGACCCAGTACTTC
CASSPSVRGSETQYF
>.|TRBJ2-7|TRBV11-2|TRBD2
TGTGCATCGGCGGGAGGCTCCTACGAGCAGTACTTC
CASAGGSYEQYF
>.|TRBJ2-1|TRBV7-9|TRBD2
TGTGCCAGCAGCGCTAGCGGGAGCTACAATGAGCAGTTCTTC
CASSASGSYNEQFF
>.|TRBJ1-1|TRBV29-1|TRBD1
TGCAGCGTTGAAGGACAGGGCCTGGGGACTGAAGCTTTCTTT
CSVEGQGLGTEAFF
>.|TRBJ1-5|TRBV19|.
TGTGCCAGTAGTCACATACAGGAGCAGCCCCAGCATTTT
CASSHIQEQPQHF
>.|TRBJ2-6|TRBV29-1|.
TGCAGCGTTGAACTGTGGGGCGCGTCCTCTGGGGCCAACGTCCTGACTTTC
CSVELWGASSGANVLTF
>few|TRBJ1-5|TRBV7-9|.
TGTGCCAGCAGCACCATGGGTGGGAGTCAGCCCCAGCATTTT
CASSTMGGSQPQHF
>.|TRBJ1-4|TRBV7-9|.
TGTGCCAGCAGCTCCTGGGGGGGCGAAAAACTGTTTTTT
CASSSWGGEKLFF
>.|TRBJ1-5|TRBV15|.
TGTGCCACCAGCAGCCACGAGGGGTTTGGTCAGCCCCAGCATTTT
CATSSHEGFGQPQHF
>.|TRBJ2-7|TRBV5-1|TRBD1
TGCGCCAGCAGCGTGGGACAGGGTCGAGGCTACGAGCAGTACTTC
CASSVGQGRGYEQYF
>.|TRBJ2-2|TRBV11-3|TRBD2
TGTGCCAGCAGCCCACGGACTAGCGGGGACACCGGGGAGCTGTTTTTT
CASSPRTSGDTGELFF
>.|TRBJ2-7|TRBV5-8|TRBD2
TGTGCCAGCAGCTTGGCCAGACTAGCTGCAGGCGAGCAGTACTTC
CASSLARLAAGEQYF
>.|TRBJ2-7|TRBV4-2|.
TGTGCCAGCAGCCAGTGGGCCGGGGGTCGATCCTCCTACGAGCAGTACTTC
CASSQWAGGRSSYEQYF
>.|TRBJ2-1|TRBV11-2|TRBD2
TGTGCCAGCAGCTTCGGGACTAGCGGGGTCGATGAGCAGTTCTTC
CASSFGTSGVDEQFF
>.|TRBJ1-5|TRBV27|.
TGTGCCAGCAGAAGGGGCGAGGGCAATCAGCCCCAGCATTTT
CASRRGEGNQPQHF
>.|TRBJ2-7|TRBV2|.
TGTGCCAGCAGTGAAGCCGGCGAGGAGGACTACGAGCAGTACTTC
CASSEAGEEDYEQYF
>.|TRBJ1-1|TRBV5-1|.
TGCGCCAGCAGGGAGAACACTGAAGCTTTCTTT
CASRENTEAFF
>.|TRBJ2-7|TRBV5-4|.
TGTGCCAGCAGCTCTGGGCTGGGCGAGCAGTACTTC
CASSSGLGEQYF
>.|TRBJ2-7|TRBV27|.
TGTGCCAGCAGCCCATTCGGGAACGAGCAGTACTTC
CASSPFGNEQYF
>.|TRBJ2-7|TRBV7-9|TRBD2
TGTGCCAGCAGCTTAAGGCCCGAGACTAGCGCATCCTACGAGCAGTACTTC
CASSLRPETSASYEQYF
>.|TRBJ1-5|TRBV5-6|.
TGTGCCAGCAGCTTGTCACCCTCACCGCCCCAGCATTTT
CASSLSPSPPQHF
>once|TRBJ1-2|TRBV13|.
TGTGCCAGCAATCATGGGGGAATTTCCTATGGCTACACCTTC
CASNHGGISYGYTF
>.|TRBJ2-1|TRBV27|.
TGTGCCAGCAGCCCATCTCGGGGAGTCTCCTACAATGAGCAGTTCTTC
CASSPSRGVSYNEQFF
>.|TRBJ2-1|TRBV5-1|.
TGCGCCAGCAGCTTAACCGGGACCAACAATGAGCAGTTCTTC
CASSLTGTNNEQFF
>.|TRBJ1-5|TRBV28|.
TGTGCCAGCAGTTTACCCCGGGACGAAAGTCAGCCCCAGCATTTT
CASSLPRDESQPQHF
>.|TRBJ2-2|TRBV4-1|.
TGCGCCAGCAGCCCCACCCGGAGGGGGCTCACCGGGGAGCTGTTTTTT
CASSPTRRGLTGELFF
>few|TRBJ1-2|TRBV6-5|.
TGTGCCAGCAGTCCAAACCTCGGGGGTGATTATGGCTACACCTTC
CASSPNLGGDYGYTF